Only a few counts were recorded for the clone carrying this TCR beta chain. The CDR3 is 12 residues long. Trimming took off 2 bases at V and 7 bases at J, with 8 bases between the two ends. Germline V CDR1 and CDR2: SGHVS, FQNEAQ. This sample was taken from a study of blood T cell repertoires in COVID-19. Study-level background: Sites across the United States, Italy and Spain contributed samples from acute and convalescent COVID-19. Nucleic acid was either cDNA or gDNA, and it came from T cells, B-cell-depleted T cells, or PBMCs.

In the authors' methods: Using reference gene primer amplification, nucleated cell counts were estimated. Method: immunoSEQ multiplex PCR; TCRdb's copy keeps in-frame clones and lacks some. V and J calls and clone size are those listed in that table; D and trimming were worked out from the DNA. This table holds 85,000 to 100,000 clones, 70% to 85% found once. The receptor's source is a woman aged 55-69 years in a cohort sampled during active or convalescent COVID-19. Material: peripheral blood. The rearrangement uses TRBV7-8 and TRBJ1-2; a possible D gene is TRBD1 (6 bases). CDR3 bases: TGTGCCAGCAGCTTATTAGGGGGTGGCTACACCTTC. This gives the protein CASSLLGGGYTF. The full variable domain, completed using reference TRBV7-8 and TRBJ1-2, is GAGVSQSPRYKVAKRGQDVALRCDPISGHVSLFWYQQALGQGPEFLTYFQNEAQLDKSGLPSDRFFAERPEGSVSTLKIQRTQQEDSAVYLCASSLLGGGYTFGSGTRLTVV.